The 25 T cell receptor beta chains below come from one sample, sequenced in a study of T cells in Graves' hyperthyroidism and ophthalmopathy. RNA transcripts served as the template for amplifying TCR beta CDR3 regions. A set of HTBI primers served as the primers for a first-round RT-PCR of the TCR CDR3. TCRdb used MiXCR to reprocess the multiplex PCR reads, holding one entry per CDR3 protein. The sample records around 300,000 distinct CDR3 sequences, 11% to 15% being singletons. The specimen sequenced was blood. These receptors came from a woman younger than 45 with Graves' hyperthyroidism.

This clonotype was seen many times. The chain recombines TRBV10-3 with TRBJ2-7, with unresolved D. Deletions cut 4 bases from V and 3 bases from J, with 7 bases between. Germline V gives CDR1 ENHRY, CDR2 SYGVKD. The CDR3 spans 12 residues. The CDR3 spells CAISADNYEQYF. CDR3 in DNA: TGTGCCATCAGTGCGGATAACTACGAGCAGTACTTC.

This clonotype was found a few times. The chain carries TRBV29-1 and TRBJ2-2; TRBD1 matches at 7 bases. The germline gives CDR1 SQVTM, CDR2 ANQGSEA. Unmatched junction bases numbered 9, after V lost 7 bases and J lost 13 bases. The CDR3 spans 11 residues. The chain's CDR3 is CSGRQGFRLFF. CDR3 nucleotides: TGCAGCGGCCGACAGGGTTTTAGGCTGTTTTTT.

V and J are TRBV10-3 and TRBJ1-6, with D possibly matching TRBD1 (5 bases). The length of the CDR3 is 12 residues. Trimming took 8 bases from V and 11 from J, leaving 13 bases between them. Germline assignment: CDR1 ENHRY and CDR2 SYGVKD. The CDR3 coding sequence is TGTGCCATCCGGGACGACGGGGCACCCCTCCACTTT. Protein: CAIRDDGAPLHF.

In its sample, this clonotype was seen a few times. The genes are TRBV2 and TRBJ2-2, with D uncertain. V was trimmed by 7 bases and J by 3 bases, leaving 12 bases between them. Germline CDR1 SNHLY, CDR2 FYNNEI. This CDR3 is built from 14 residues. The CDR3 spells CASKGDFYTGELFF. CDR3 DNA: TGTGCCAGCAAAGGAGACTTCTACACCGGGGAGCTGTTTTTT.

This clonotype was found many times. The chain has TRBV12-3 or TRBV12-4 and TRBJ2-3; D is possibly TRBD1 (6 bases). CDR3 length: 16 residues. With 5 bases removed from V and 2 bases from J, the gap between germline ends came to 17 bases. The CDR3 spells CASSPETGGHTDTQYF. The CDR3 DNA reads as TGTGCCAGCAGTCCGGAGACTGGGGGACACACAGATACGCAGTATTTT.

This clonotype appeared a few times. The chain recombines TRBV6-2 or TRBV6-3 with TRBJ1-5; D not certain. This CDR3 comprises 14 residues. The germline V and J ends were trimmed by 6 bases and 0 bases, with 9 bases remaining between them. Germline CDR1 and CDR2: MNHEY and SVGEGT. CDR3 amino acids: CASRMTNSNQPQHF. The CDR3 coding sequence is TGTGCCAGCAGGATGACTAATAGCAATCAGCCCCAGCATTTT.

The sample holds a few counts of this clonotype. This chain connects TRBV3-1 to TRBJ2-1; TRBD2 agrees at 7 bases. The germline gives CDR1 LGHDT, CDR2 YNNKEL (reference sequence). V gave up 2 bases and J gave up 9 bases; unmatched junction bases: 7. This CDR3 region has 14 residues. The CDR3 is CASSQFGGGGEQFF. The CDR3 DNA follows: TGTGCCAGCAGCCAATTCGGTGGGGGGGGTGAGCAGTTCTTC.

This clonotype came up many times. Here the CDR3 reads CASSPGTSGNEQFF. The CDR3 region has the DNA TGTGCCAGCAGCCCGGGGACTAGCGGCAATGAGCAGTTCTTC. The chain uses TRBV11-2 and TRBJ2-1; TRBD2 agrees at 11 bases. Per the germline V gene, CDR1 is SGHAT and CDR2 is FQNNGV. This CDR3 spans 14 amino acids. The V and J ends lost 5 bases and 6 bases, in that order; junction bases with no gene match: 3.

Many counts were recorded for this clonotype. The V call is TRBV20-1, the J call TRBJ2-7; TRBD2 aligns across 11 bases. This CDR3 comprises 16 residues. The germline V gene has CDR1 DFQATT and CDR2 SNEGSKA (reference sequence). V trimming: 1 base; J trimming: 3 bases; junction bases outside the gene matches: 8. The CDR3 here is CSARGDSGRADYEQYF. The CDR3 DNA reads TGCAGTGCTAGAGGGGATAGCGGGAGGGCCGACTACGAGCAGTACTTC.

This clonotype was picked up many times. The J gene is TRBJ2-1, the V gene TRBV20-1; tentative D call: TRBD2 (5 bases). The CDR3 length is 17 residues. V lost 3 bases and J 0 bases, leaving 18 bases between the germline ends. The germline CDR1 and CDR2 sequences are DFQATT and SNEGSKA (reference sequence). The DNA of the CDR3 is TGCAGTGCTAGTTTCGGGGTGGACCATGGCTCCTACAATGAGCAGTTCTTC. Its translation: CSASFGVDHGSYNEQFF.

This clonotype was picked up many times. This chain joins TRBV27 and TRBJ2-7, with D tentatively TRBD2 (5 bases). The germline V gene encodes CDR1 MNHEY and CDR2 SMNVEV (reference sequence). The CDR3 runs to 13 residues. Between the trimmed V and J ends, which lost 4 bases and 6 bases, there was a span of 13 bases. DNA of the CDR3: TGTGCCAGCAGTTCCCGAGGGAGTACCGAGCAGTACTTC. Encoded protein: CASSSRGSTEQYF.

This clonotype appeared a few times. The chain uses TRBV13 and TRBJ1-4; D gene uncertain. Germline assignment: CDR1 PRHDT and CDR2 FYEKMQ (reference sequence). Trimming took 4 bases from V and 5 from J, leaving 14 bases between them. CDR3 size: 15 residues. CDR3 region: CASSYGGLRNEKLFF. The CDR3, as DNA: TGTGCCAGCAGCTACGGAGGACTACGGAATGAAAAACTGTTTTTT. The variable domain in full, completed from reference TRBV13 and TRBJ1-4, reads AAGVIQSPRHLIKEKRETATLKCYPIPRHDTVYWYQQGPGQDPQFLISFYEKMQSDKGSIPDRFSAQQFSDYHSELNMSSLELGDSALYFCASSYGGLRNEKLFFGSGTQLSVL.

The V and J genes are TRBV19 and TRBJ2-3, with TRBD2 as a possible D gene (5 bases). V lost 1 base and J 1 base, leaving 9 bases between the germline ends. CDR1 LNHDA and CDR2 SQIVND come from the germline V gene (reference sequence). The CDR3 is made up of 15 amino acids. CDR3 sequence reads: CASSIVNGGTDTQYF. The CDR3 nucleotides read TGTGCCAGTAGTATAGTTAACGGGGGCACAGATACGCAGTATTTT. Together with reference TRBV19 and TRBJ2-3, the CDR3 gives the full variable domain: DGGITQSPKYLFRKEGQNVTLSCEQNLNHDAMYWYRQDPGQGLRLIYYSQIVNDFQKGDIAEGYSVSREKKESFPLTVTSAQKNPTAFYLCASSIVNGGTDTQYFGPGTRLTVL.

This clonotype was seen repeatedly, ten times or more. CDR3 sequence (DNA): TGTGCCAGCAGTGCCCGACAGGCCTCTGAAGCTTTCTTT. Translated: CASSARQASEAFF. The gene calls are TRBV25-1 and TRBJ1-1; D is possibly TRBD1 (6 bases). CDR3 length: 13 amino acids. V shed 4 bases and J shed 6 bases, with 12 bases lying between them. Germline CDR1 is MGHDK and CDR2 is SYGVNS. The complete variable domain, with remaining parts taken from reference TRBV25-1 and TRBJ1-1, reads EADIYQTPRYLVIGTGKKITLECSQTMGHDKMYWYQQDPGMELHLIHYSYGVNSTEKGDLSSESTVSRIRTEHFPLTLESARPSHTSQYLCASSARQASEAFFGQGTRLTVV.

This clonotype was observed at least ten times. The chain combines TRBV27 with TRBJ2-3; D call uncertain. CDR1 is MNHEY, CDR2 SMNVEV, per germline (reference sequence). The CDR3 totals 15 residues. V lost 5 bases, J lost 1 base, and 13 bases lay in between. The CDR3 sequence is CASSQPGPRTDTQYF. The CDR3 DNA reads TGTGCCAGCAGTCAGCCGGGCCCCCGCACAGATACGCAGTATTTT.

V usage is TRBV18 and J usage is TRBJ2-2; TRBD2 matches 12 bases. V lost 1 base and J lost 8; bases outside the gene matches: 5. This CDR3 spans 16 amino acids. Germline lookup yields CDR1 KGHSH and CDR2 LQKENI. As DNA, the CDR3 is TGTGCCAGCTCACCACGACTAGCGGGAGCGTCAGGGGAGCTGTTTTTT. It yields the protein CASSPRLAGASGELFF.

The chain combines TRBV15 with TRBJ1-5; tentatively, D is TRBD1 (6 bases). The CDR3 totals 14 residues. V lost 1 base, J lost 6 bases, and 10 bases lay in between. Germline values: CDR1 LNHNV, CDR2 YYDKDF (reference sequence). Here the CDR3 DNA reads TGTGCCACCAGCAGAGTAGGGGGGGGTCAGCCCCAGCATTTT. It encodes CATSRVGGGQPQHF. The full variable domain, in which reference TRBV15 and TRBJ1-5 provide the parts outside the CDR3, is DAMVIQNPRYQVTQFGKPVTLSCSQTLNHNVMYWYQQKSSQAPKLLFHYYDKDFNNEADTPDNFQSRRPNTSFCFLDIRSPGLGDTAMYLCATSRVGGGQPQHFGDGTRLSIL.

This clonotype turned up a few times. The genes are TRBV27 and TRBJ2-7; a weak D match, TRBD1 (5 bases). Germline values: CDR1 MNHEY, CDR2 SMNVEV (reference sequence). CDR3 size: 13 residues. V lost 6 bases, J lost 3 bases, and 12 bases lay in between. The CDR3 DNA sequence: TGTGCCAGCAGCCCGGACACCTACTACGAGCAGTACTTC. Its protein is CASSPDTYYEQYF.

This clonotype showed up many times. The chain joins TRBV2 to TRBJ1-5, with 8 nucleotides matching TRBD1. CDR3 length: 17 residues. Germline lookup yields CDR1 SNHLY and CDR2 FYNNEI. CDR3 nucleotides: TGTGCAAGCGGGGACCGGGACAGGAGTTATAGCAATCAGCCCCAGCATTTT. Translation gives CASGDRDRSYSNQPQHF. Based on the CDR3 plus reference TRBV2 and TRBJ1-5, the full variable domain is EPEVTQTPSHQVTQMGQEVILRCVPISNHLYFYWYRQILGQKVEFLVSFYNNEISEKSEIFDDQFSVERPDGSNFTLKIRSTKLEDSAMYFCASGDRDRSYSNQPQHFGDGTRLSIL.

This clonotype has just a few counts. The CDR3 spells CASSEYWVRSGYTF. The CDR3 DNA follows: TGTGCCAGCAGTGAATACTGGGTACGGAGTGGCTACACCTTC. V is TRBV25-1 and J is TRBJ1-2, with no clear D. V lost 0 bases and J 7 bases, leaving 12 bases between the germline ends. The CDR3 is 14 amino acids. Per the germline V gene, CDR1 is MGHDK and CDR2 is SYGVNS.

In its sample, this clonotype was seen many times. The rearrangement uses TRBV28 and TRBJ1-1, with a tentative D call TRBD1 (6 bases). Germline V gene sequence: CDR1 MDHEN, CDR2 SYDVKM. Deletions cut 4 bases from V and 10 bases from J, with 19 bases between. The CDR3 is made up of 14 amino acids. Written as DNA, the CDR3 is TGTGCCAGCAGTTCATCAGGGGTGGGCGCAAGAGCTTTCTTT. This encodes CASSSSGVGARAFF.

This clonotype has at least ten counts. This chain joins TRBV29-1 and TRBJ2-7; the D is unclear. The CDR3 contains 12 residues. Looked up from germline, CDR1 is SQVTM and CDR2 is ANQGSEA. Trimming stripped 7 bases from V and 3 bases from J, with 13 bases between. The CDR3 is CSAAKGGYEQYF. In nucleotides, the CDR3 is TGCAGCGCCGCTAAGGGCGGCTACGAGCAGTACTTC.

The V and J genes are TRBV28 and TRBJ2-7, with D unresolved. Per germline, CDR1 MDHEN and CDR2 SYDVKM. V was pared by 10 bases and J by 4 bases, with 11 bases between. This CDR3 has 11 residues. CDR3 loop: CATNMKYEQYF. CDR3 sequence (DNA): TGTGCCACGAATATGAAGTACGAGCAGTACTTC.

The CDR3 sequence: CASSRGEGDNYGYTF. CDR3 coding DNA: TGCGCCAGCAGTCGGGGAGAGGGGGATAACTATGGCTACACCTTC. The chain links TRBV5-1 to TRBJ1-2, with D possibly matching TRBD1 (6 bases). The CDR3 consists of 15 residues. V shed 5 bases and J shed 1 base, with 15 bases lying between them. In germline, CDR1 is SGHRS, CDR2 YFSETQ. The full variable domain, with the rest looked up from reference TRBV5-1 and TRBJ1-2, is KAGVTQTPRYLIKTRGQQVTLSCSPISGHRSVSWYQQTPGQGLQFLFEYFSETQRNKGNFPGRFSGRQFSNSRSEMNVSTLELGDSALYLCASSRGEGDNYGYTFGSGTRLTVV.

A few counts support this clonotype. This sequence joins TRBV6-2 or TRBV6-3 and TRBJ2-2, with D perhaps TRBD1 (6 bases). Germline lookup yields CDR1 MNHEY and CDR2 SVGEGT. The CDR3 has 16 amino acids. V lost 2 bases to trimming and J lost 0 bases, with 10 bases between them. This chain's CDR3 is CASSYDRRANTGELFF. CDR3 nucleotide sequence: TGTGCCAGCAGTTACGACAGGCGAGCGAACACCGGGGAGCTGTTTTTT.